This T cell receptor (beta chain) was documented in a study of a mutant IDH1 vaccine in newly diagnosed glioma. Germline CDR1 reads SNHLY; CDR2 reads FYNNEI. Trimming pared 7 bases from V and 3 bases from J, leaving 16 bases between. The CDR3 spans 14 residues. Profiled with immunoSEQ multiplex PCR; TCRdb holds only in-frame clones, not every one. The data hold about 66,000 clones, with 65% to 85% observed a single time. About this clone: No antigen is known for it.

The time point denotes: week 11, during vaccination. Doses comprised 300 ug of mutant IDH1 20-mer peptide each, plus topical imiquimod. The source of this sequence is a woman aged 45-59 years with glioma. The chain employs TRBV2 and TRBJ2-7, with D uncertain. Specimen: PBMCs, collected from a glioma patient whose treatment included an IDH1 peptide vaccine. CDR3: CASMGYTASYEQYF. CDR3 bases: TGTGCCAGCATGGGATATACGGCGAGCTACGAGCAGTACTTC.